Sequencing of this T cell receptor (beta chain) was carried out in a study of glioma-infiltrating T cells (dated by TCRdb to about 2016). Concerning the study at large: Glioma tissue, non-neoplastic brain tissue and matched peripheral blood mononuclear cells were used as sources from which TCR alpha- and beta-chain repertoires were sequenced. The paired cohort comprised three low-grade glioma patients, roughly 8 primary glioblastoma patients and three non-glioma patients contributing non-neoplastic brain tissue. To gauge divergence between tissue and blood T-cell populations, every tissue-infiltrating repertoire was compared against the peripheral blood repertoire from the same patient.

In this sample, this clonotype turned up a few times. This clone's antigen is unknown. The CDR3 carries no conserved terminal phenylalanine or tryptophan, so it likely arises from a read error. Results the study describes overall, beyond this receptor: VJ-independent divergence between tissue and blood was below expectation in non-neoplastic patients but above expectation in all gliomas, especially low-grade gliomas. Group comparisons rested on small numbers: three non-neoplastic, three low-grade glioma and eight glioblastoma patients. Tissue and blood shared very few CDR3 sequences, a result attributed to high CDR3 diversity and limited sampling.

The CDR3 extends over 14 residues, inclusive of both ends. Only CDR3 DNA is held: 42 bases, read in frame from base 1. V loses 7 bases at its end and J loses 4 bases; junction bases beyond the gene matches: 6. CDR1 and CDR2 (LNHDA, SQIVND) derive from the germline V gene (reference sequence). The iRepertoire nested amplicon-rescue multiplex PCR (arm-PCR) platform was used to amplify TCR alpha and beta CDR3 regions from RNA. One-step reverse transcription and amplification used about 100-400 ng of tissue mRNA or PBMC total RNA as input. Following bead purification, Illumina adapters were added through a secondary multiplex PCR, and the libraries were then gel-purified between 200 and 400 bp. Internal 6-nucleotide barcodes were carried by the libraries and were used for demultiplexing. Libraries were sequenced on an Illumina MiSeq with 2x220 or 2x250 nucleotide paired-end reads. The authors processed their data as follows. Paired reads were merged using FLASH 1.2.11 and were aligned to the GRCh37 human genome using BWA-MEM, after which TRA and TRB reads were extracted. For V and J assignment, an IMGT-derived reference of cassette sequences and CDR3 motifs that included pseudogenes was used. Reads were translated in three frames, and productive CDR3s were defined by a C…FGXG motif without stop codons. A clonotype was defined as a unique combination of a V-J cassette pair and a CDR3 amino acid sequence. Reads were filtered by Hamming distance, thresholded by each sample's sequence error rate in mapped regions. Clones were called with MiXCR by TCRdb after fastp trimmed the public reads at Q25, and only in-frame beta chains were retained. One record per CDR3 amino acid sequence lists the most common genes and DNA. TCRdb assigned the V and J calls; the authors' analysis was not used. A total of approximately 89,000 distinct CDR3 sequences appear in this sample, under 30% of them only once. In total, the top ten clones hold more than 6.5% of the sample.

This TCR was sampled from a human donor with low-grade glioma or glioblastoma, undergoing nonglioma brain surgery, or in good health (not recorded which). The chain is assembled from TRBV19 and TRBJ1-5; TRBD1 aligns with 8 central bases. The sequencing input was glioma tissue, nonneoplastic brain tissue, or PBMCs (not recorded which). The DNA sequence is TGTGCCAGTAAGGACAGGGTGGGAAATCAGCCCCAGCATCTT. Its protein is CASKDRVGNQPQHL.